This T cell receptor beta chain appears in the sequencing data of a study of cytomegalovirus exposure and HLA in healthy donors. Concerning this clone: Its antigen is unidentified.

Study outcomes and limitations: The classifier was said to identify cytomegalovirus status with high specificity and sensitivity.

Use of 60 Vbeta and 13 Jbeta primers characterized the PCR. Profiled with immunoSEQ multiplex PCR; TCRdb holds only in-frame clones, not every one. Of roughly 170,000 clones in the sample, roughly 70% are singletons; the top ten hold about 1.4%. The CDR3 runs 16 residues. Germline V gene data show CDR1 as SGHRS and CDR2 as YFSETQ. After removal of 4 bases from V and 1 base from J, the junction contained 10 bases not matched to a gene. This chain joins TRBV5-1 and TRBJ2-5, with 7 bases aligning to TRBD1. This receptor was identified in a girl aged 5-17 years in good health and CMV-seronegative. Sample: PBMCs. The CDR3 bases are TGCGCCAGCAGCCAGGGCCCGGACAGGAGCCAAGAGACCCAGTACTTC. This translates into CASSQGPDRSQETQYF.